The rows below give T cell receptor beta chains drawn from one sample of a study of blood T cell repertoires in COVID-19. The assay was immunoSEQ multiplex PCR, and TCRdb's table has in-frame clones only and misses some. The data show under 250,000 clones, about 82% seen once. Specimen: peripheral blood. The receptors stem from a woman older than 75 with COVID-19, enrolled during active disease. The CDR3 runs from the conserved cysteine through the conserved F or W. Fields, in order: V gene, J gene, D gene, clone size, CDR3 protein, CDR3 DNA. D genes are given only for firm matches. Rows may omit the clone size; those that give it use once, few, many or a size class.

TRBV19	TRBJ2-2	-	-	CASASDTGELFF	TGTGCCAGTGCGAGCGACACCGGGGAGCTGTTTTTT
TRBV18	TRBJ1-1	-	-	CASSSQREKAFF	TGTGCCAGCTCATCACAAAGAGAGAAAGCTTTCTTT
TRBV19	TRBJ2-1	TRBD2	-	CASRDWRAGHNEQFF	TGTGCCAGTAGGGACTGGAGAGCGGGACACAATGAGCAGTTCTTC
TRBV28	TRBJ1-3	TRBD1	-	CASSSYADRASGNTIYF	TGTGCCAGCAGTTCATATGCCGACAGGGCCTCTGGAAACACCATATATTTT
TRBV19	TRBJ2-7	-	-	CASAPGMPPYEQYF	TGTGCCAGTGCGCCGGGGATGCCCCCCTACGAGCAGTACTTC
TRBV20-1	TRBJ2-4	-	-	CSAGDRGIQYF	TGCAGTGCTGGAGATAGAGGCATTCAGTACTTC
TRBV30	TRBJ1-1	-	once	CAWSRGGLNTEAFF	TGTGCCTGGAGTCGAGGTGGATTGAACACTGAAGCTTTCTTT
TRBV3-1/TRBV3-2	TRBJ1-4	TRBD1	-	CASSRGRGLFF	TGTGCCAGCAGCAGGGGGCGGGGACTGTTTTTT
TRBV7-9	TRBJ2-7	-	-	CASSSTPPKTTYEQYF	TGTGCCAGCTCTTCGACACCCCCTAAGACCACCTACGAGCAGTACTTC
TRBV6-1	TRBJ2-6	-	few	CASSDPLGANVLTF	TGTGCCAGCAGTGACCCCCTAGGGGCCAACGTCCTGACTTTC
TRBV7-9	TRBJ1-2	TRBD1	-	CASSVQGPYYGYTF	TGTGCCAGCAGCGTACAGGGGCCGTACTATGGCTACACCTTC
TRBV2	TRBJ2-5	-	-	CASQRAAGETQYF	TGTGCCAGCCAGCGGGCGGCGGGGGAGACCCAGTACTTC
TRBV19	TRBJ2-4	TRBD2	-	CASSPSGGAKNIQYF	TGTGCCAGTAGTCCTAGCGGGGGGGCCAAAAACATTCAGTACTTC
TRBV7-6	TRBJ2-2	TRBD1	-	CASSLGAGTGATGELFF	TGTGCCAGCAGCCTAGGGGCCGGGACAGGGGCCACCGGGGAGCTGTTTTTT
TRBV9	TRBJ2-1	TRBD2	-	CASSVSGLAVWGEQFF	TGTGCCAGCAGCGTATCGGGGCTAGCGGTCTGGGGGGAGCAGTTCTTC
TRBV12-3/TRBV12-4	TRBJ1-2	TRBD1	-	CASTHRGTHGYTF	TGTGCCAGCACCCACAGGGGGACCCATGGCTACACCTTC
TRBV15	TRBJ2-1	TRBD1	few	CATSNRDRGLSYNEQFF	TGTGCCACCAGCAACCGGGACAGGGGGCTATCCTACAATGAGCAGTTCTTC
TRBV9	TRBJ2-5	-	-	CASSVATGREVETQYF	TGTGCCAGCAGCGTAGCTACGGGCAGGGAGGTCGAGACCCAGTACTTC
TRBV2	TRBJ2-1	TRBD2	-	CASSPTSGGHSEQFF	TGTGCCAGCAGTCCTACTAGCGGGGGGCACAGTGAGCAGTTCTTC
TRBV9	TRBJ2-1	TRBD2	-	CASSVVTRGVNEQFF	TGTGCCAGCAGCGTAGTCACGCGGGGGGTCAATGAGCAGTTCTTC
TRBV19	TRBJ1-2	TRBD1	-	CASSSPGQGIVYGYTF	TGTGCCAGTAGTAGCCCGGGACAGGGGATTGTCTATGGCTACACCTTC
TRBV27	TRBJ2-1	-	medium-sized	CASSLSDSGNEQFF	TGTGCCAGCAGTTTATCGGACTCGGGCAATGAGCAGTTCTTC
TRBV30	TRBJ1-5	-	-	CAWSSGSNQPQHF	TGTGCCTGGAGTAGCGGTAGCAATCAGCCCCAGCATTTT
TRBV5-4	TRBJ2-3	TRBD1	-	CASSSQGAPYTDTQYF	TGTGCCAGCAGCTCCCAGGGGGCCCCATACACAGATACGCAGTATTTT
TRBV18	TRBJ1-1	-	-	CASSPFGIGGTEAFF	TGTGCCAGCTCACCTTTTGGCATTGGAGGCACTGAAGCTTTCTTT
TRBV27	TRBJ1-1	TRBD1	-	CASISPGQKTFF	TGTGCCAGCATCTCACCGGGACAGAAAACTTTCTTT
TRBV3-1/TRBV3-2	TRBJ1-1	TRBD1	-	CASSEQGAIFF	TGTGCCAGCAGCGAACAGGGGGCTATATTCTTT
TRBV5-4	TRBJ2-1	TRBD1	-	CASSPPDRTSYNEQFF	TGTGCCAGCAGCCCACCGGACAGGACTTCCTACAATGAGCAGTTCTTC
TRBV4-2	TRBJ2-1	TRBD2	-	CASSQGPLAGVQTNEQFF	TGTGCCAGCAGCCAAGGTCCCCTAGCGGGGGTCCAAACGAATGAGCAGTTCTTC
TRBV6-5	TRBJ1-2	-	-	CASSYGGVNYGYTF	TGTGCCAGCAGTTACGGGGGGGTTAACTATGGCTACACCTTC
TRBV10-3	TRBJ2-2	TRBD2	-	CAIKPGTSGGSGTGELFF	TGTGCCATCAAACCCGGGACTAGCGGGGGAAGTGGGACCGGGGAGCTGTTTTTT
TRBV19	TRBJ1-2	TRBD1	-	CASLAPGQYRGYTF	TGTGCCAGCTTAGCCCCGGGACAGTATAGGGGCTACACCTTC
TRBV18	TRBJ1-4	-	-	CASSRRVSTNEKLFF	TGTGCCAGCTCACGGAGAGTTTCAACTAATGAAAAACTGTTTTTT
TRBV3-1/TRBV3-2	TRBJ2-1	TRBD2	-	CASSPGTSPSNEQFF	TGTGCCAGCAGCCCTGGGACTAGCCCCAGCAATGAGCAGTTCTTC
TRBV10-1	TRBJ2-2	TRBD2	-	CASSVGRGGTGELFF	TGCGCCAGCAGTGTAGGGAGGGGAGGTACCGGGGAGCTGTTTTTT
TRBV18	TRBJ2-1	TRBD2	-	CASSPLTSGATEQFF	TGTGCCAGCTCACCACTAACTAGCGGGGCAACCGAGCAGTTCTTC
TRBV9	TRBJ2-7	-	-	CASSLNTGYEQYF	TGTGCCAGCAGCCTAAATACAGGGTACGAGCAGTACTTC
TRBV7-3	TRBJ2-3	-	-	CASSRGHGTDTQYF	TGTGCCAGCAGCCGGGGACACGGCACAGATACGCAGTATTTT